Listed here are 21 T cell receptor beta chains from one sample, sequenced in a study of OX40 agonist ivuxolimab in advanced cancers. Libraries were prepared by immunoSEQ multiplex PCR; TCRdb keeps only in-frame clonotypes and omits some of them. The sample holds approximately 50,000 clones, about 82% seen once. The sequencing used CD4+ or CD8+ T cells sorted from blood, collected in a trial of the OX40 agonist ivuxolimab. The receptors shown here come from an adult with an advanced solid tumor such as melanoma, head and neck, liver or kidney cancer.

The chain combines TRBV18 with TRBJ2-3, with 7 positions matching TRBD1. The V gene end was trimmed by 3 bases and the J gene end by 7 bases; junction bases not matched to a gene: 10. The CDR3 totals 15 residues. Germline V gives CDR1 KGHSH, CDR2 LQKENI. The CDR3 nucleotides read TGTGCCAGCTCACCCGCGACAGGGCAGGGAAATACGCAGTATTTT. Amino acid sequence: CASSPATGQGNTQYF.

Only a few counts were recorded for this clone. This rearrangement joins TRBV7-2 to TRBJ2-1; the match to TRBD1 covers 11 bases. Germline-derived CDR1 and CDR2 are SGHTA and FQGNSA. V gave up 5 bases and J gave up 3 bases; unmatched junction bases: 3. This CDR3 contains 15 residues. The DNA of the CDR3 is TGTGCCAGCAGCCCGGACAGGGGGCTCTACAATGAGCAGTTCTTC. Encoded protein: CASSPDRGLYNEQFF.

The chain couples TRBV10-3 to TRBJ2-5, with 12 bases aligning to TRBD2. CDR3 length equals 14 residues. Germline V gene sequence: CDR1 ENHRY, CDR2 SYGVKD. Losses at the gene ends were 6 bases for V and 4 bases for J; bases not matched to a gene: 3. CDR3 sequence reads: CAIRRTSGVETQYF. The DNA for the CDR3 is TGTGCCATCAGACGGACTAGCGGGGTAGAGACCCAGTACTTC.

The chain combines TRBV5-6 with TRBJ2-1, with 7 positions matching TRBD2. V was pared by 6 bases and J by 9 bases, with 9 bases of the junction left unmatched. Germline V gives CDR1 SGHDT, CDR2 YYEEEE. The CDR3 has 13 amino acids. The CDR3 sequence is CASTGLERGEQFF. The CDR3 nucleotides are TGTGCCAGCACGGGACTGGAGCGGGGTGAGCAGTTCTTC.

The chain recombines TRBV30 with TRBJ2-7; D may be TRBD1 or TRBD2 (5 bases each). This CDR3 is 14 amino acids long. CDR1 is GTSNPN and CDR2 is SVGIG in the germline V gene (reference sequence). The V and J ends lost 3 bases and 3 bases respectively, with 15 bases between them. The CDR3 is CAWRAVGTHYEQYF. The CDR3 coding sequence is TGTGCCTGGAGGGCAGTAGGGACCCACTACGAGCAGTACTTC.

The J gene is TRBJ2-5, the V gene TRBV5-4, with a tentative D call TRBD2 (6 bases). The V and J ends lost 4 bases and 3 bases respectively, with 19 bases between them. Germline V gene sequence: CDR1 SGHNT, CDR2 YYREEE (reference sequence). CDR3 length equals 16 residues. CDR3 in DNA: TGTGCCAGCAGCCGGGACGGCGGGACCCAGAAAGAGACCCAGTACTTC. Its protein product is CASSRDGGTQKETQYF.

The rearrangement joins TRBV25-1 to TRBJ1-1; D is perhaps TRBD1 (6 bases). The V end was cut by 6 bases, the J end by 0 bases, with 8 bases between. Per germline, CDR1 MGHDK and CDR2 SYGVNS. This CDR3 has 13 residues. In DNA form, the CDR3 reads TGTGCCAGCAGAGGGGGTGTGAACACTGAAGCTTTCTTT. Translated: CASRGGVNTEAFF.

The CDR3 protein is CASSFGGTGTPRNYEQYF. Written as DNA, the CDR3 is TGTGCCAGCAGCTTCGGCGGGACAGGGACCCCTCGCAACTACGAGCAGTACTTC. The V and J genes are TRBV7-2 and TRBJ2-7; 9 nucleotides agree with TRBD1. CDR1 is SGHTA and CDR2 is FQGNSA in the germline V gene. The CDR3 loop spans 18 amino acids. V lost 3 bases to trimming and J lost 3 bases; unmatched junction nucleotides: 15.

This chain links TRBV14 with TRBJ1-4, with D possibly matching TRBD1 (5 bases). Trimming pared 4 bases from V and 0 bases from J, leaving 12 bases between. The CDR3 is 16 residues long. The germline gives CDR1 SGHDN, CDR2 FVKESK. The CDR3 DNA is TGTGCCAGCAGCCCTCGGGGGAGACCAACTAATGAAAAACTGTTTTTT. It is translated as CASSPRGRPTNEKLFF.

This chain joins TRBV11-2 and TRBJ2-2; D might be TRBD2 (6 bases). Germline V gene sequence: CDR1 SGHAT, CDR2 FQNNGV. V lost 5 bases to trimming and J lost 1 base, with 11 bases between them. This CDR3 comprises 15 residues. The CDR3 region has the DNA TGTGCCAGCAGCGGGGGGATCCGGAACACCGGGGAGCTGTTTTTT. It encodes CASSGGIRNTGELFF.

The CDR3 protein is CASSYSRVSGANVLTF. Here the CDR3 DNA reads TGTGCCAGCAGTTACAGTCGGGTCTCTGGGGCCAACGTCCTGACTTTC. The chain uses TRBV6-5 and TRBJ2-6; no firm D call. Trimming took off 2 bases at V and 0 bases at J, with 8 bases between the two ends. The germline CDR1 and CDR2 sequences are MNHEY and SVGAGI. The CDR3 spans 16 residues.

J is TRBJ2-7 and V is TRBV4-2, with D tentatively TRBD2 (5 bases). Germline V CDR1 and CDR2: LGHNA, YNFKEQ. V was trimmed by 0 bases and J by 0 bases, leaving 9 bases between them. This CDR3 region has 15 residues. This CDR3 is CASSQDGGSSYEQYF. CDR3 bases: TGTGCCAGCAGCCAAGATGGAGGTAGCTCCTACGAGCAGTACTTC.

In its sample, this clone was seen once. The gene calls are TRBV19 and TRBJ1-6; unclear D gene. Trimming pared 6 bases from V and 0 bases from J, leaving 9 bases between. Germline V lookup: CDR1 LNHDA, CDR2 SQIVND (reference sequence). This CDR3 comprises 15 residues. The CDR3 reads CASSREVSYNSPLHF. The CDR3 DNA follows: TGTGCCAGTAGCCGGGAGGTCTCCTATAATTCACCCCTCCACTTT. The whole variable domain, filled in from reference TRBV19 and TRBJ1-6, reads DGGITQSPKYLFRKEGQNVTLSCEQNLNHDAMYWYRQDPGQGLRLIYYSQIVNDFQKGDIAEGYSVSREKKESFPLTVTSAQKNPTAFYLCASSREVSYNSPLHFGNGTRLTVT.

The J gene is TRBJ2-3, the V gene TRBV6-5, with D possibly called TRBD1 or TRBD2 (5 bases each). CDR1 is MNHEY, CDR2 SVGAGI, per germline. V was shortened by 8 bases and J by 9 bases, with 21 bases between the two germline ends. The CDR3 covers 14 residues. CDR3 loop: CASGRPGPPGTQYF. CDR3 DNA sequence: TGTGCCAGCGGGCGTCCGGGACCCCCGGGGACGCAGTATTTT.

The chain has TRBV30 and TRBJ1-2; D might be TRBD1 (5 bases). The V and J ends lost 1 base and 2 bases respectively, with 11 bases between them. The length of the CDR3 is 14 residues. Germline CDR1 and CDR2: GTSNPN and SVGIG (reference sequence). The CDR3: CAWSGDRRNYGYTF. The CDR3 nucleotides are TGTGCCTGGAGTGGGGACCGCCGCAACTATGGCTACACCTTC.

V gene TRBV4-3 combines with J gene TRBJ1-5; TRBD1 matches 8 bases. Germline loops: CDR1 LGHNA, CDR2 YSLEER. Trimming cost V 4 bases and J 8 bases; bases outside gene matches: 4. The CDR3 has 13 residues. As DNA, the CDR3 is TGCGCCAGCAGCCGTCAGACAGGGGAGCCCCAGCATTTT. It specifies CASSRQTGEPQHF.

The chain joins TRBV27 to TRBJ1-6; D is possibly TRBD1 (5 bases). Trimming cost V 5 bases and J 7 bases, with 15 bases left between them. Germline loops: CDR1 MNHEY, CDR2 SMNVEV (reference sequence). CDR3 length: 15 amino acids. CDR3: CASSPRQQVNSPLHF. CDR3 coding DNA: TGTGCCAGCAGTCCTAGACAGCAGGTGAATTCACCCCTCCACTTT.

This sequence joins TRBV4-2 and TRBJ1-1; D gene uncertain. The V end was cut by 0 bases, the J end by 0 bases, with 5 bases between. The V gene's germline CDR1 is LGHNA and CDR2 YNFKEQ. The CDR3 is 14 residues long. The CDR3: CASSQDGVNTEAFF. As DNA, the CDR3 is TGTGCCAGCAGCCAAGATGGGGTGAACACTGAAGCTTTCTTT.

The CDR3 DNA reads TGTGCCAGCAGCTTAGACCTTAGCGGGGGTTACAATGAGCAGTTCTTC. It codes for CASSLDLSGGYNEQFF. This chain links TRBV11-3 with TRBJ2-1, with TRBD2 matching over 9 bases. CDR3 length: 16 residues. The germline CDR1 and CDR2 sequences are SGHNT and YENEEA. J lost 4 bases, V lost 0 bases, and 4 bases had no gene match.

CDR3 sequence (DNA): TGCGCCAGCAGCCCTATGGGTTTATCGAACACCGGGGAGCTGTTTTTT. It specifies CASSPMGLSNTGELFF. This chain connects TRBV4-3 to TRBJ2-2; unclear D gene. The CDR3 has 16 amino acids. CDR1 LGHNA and CDR2 YSLEER come from the germline V gene. Between the trimmed V and J ends, which lost 4 bases and 0 bases, there was a span of 12 bases.

The V gene is TRBV6-5, the J gene TRBJ1-6; D might be TRBD1 (5 bases). Trimming removed 2 bases at V and 12 bases at J, with 11 bases between. The CDR3 totals 13 residues. Germline-derived CDR1 and CDR2 are MNHEY and SVGAGI. CDR3 in amino acids: CASSYDRQVPLHF. CDR3 DNA: TGTGCCAGCAGTTACGACAGACAAGTACCCCTCCACTTT.